This T cell receptor beta chain was retrieved from a study of T cells in Graves' hyperthyroidism and ophthalmopathy. Study-wide context: Initial diagnosis, before any treatment, was when peripheral blood was collected. Whole-study results and caveats: Before onset, ophthalmopathy was predicted by the model a median 6.5 months earlier.

Amplified regions were TCR beta CDR3 sequences from RNA transcripts. The study used the HTBI primer set for a first-round RT-PCR of the TCR CDR3. TCRdb itself ran the multiplex PCR reads through MiXCR, one entry per CDR3 protein. The data contain nearly 600,000 distinct CDR3 sequences, 14% of them singletons. Ten or more counts support this clonotype. Its antigen is undetermined. Trimming left V 5 bases short and J 2 bases short, with 12 bases between. The CDR3 extends over 14 amino acids. The sample taken for sequencing was blood. V usage is TRBV12-3 or TRBV12-4 and J usage is TRBJ2-5; D is possibly TRBD1 (6 bases). This TCR was recovered from a woman aged 18-29 years with Graves' ophthalmopathy. CDR3 sequence: CASSPGTSQETQYF. The CDR3 nucleotides are TGTGCCAGCAGTCCTGGGACAAGTCAAGAGACCCAGTACTTC.